Below, one T cell receptor (beta chain) is given with its context. Its binding antigen is unknown. Per-base quality was not reported, and no clone a single base away is much larger than it. Inclusive of the bounding cysteine and phenylalanine, the CDR3 is 16 residues long. The DNA shown is the 48-base CDR3, in frame from base 1. The germline V gene (reference sequence) supplies CDR1 MNHEY and CDR2 SMNVEV. V is cut back by 5 bases and J by 4 bases, with 10 bases in the junction unmatched. The data derive from a study of blood T cells in healthy people across ages (dated by TCRdb to the mid-2010s). Regarding the research as a whole: In model experiments, template switching captured about one uniquely barcoded TCR beta cDNA molecule for every two T cells. Donors of different ages were randomly distributed across sequencing lanes to avoid experimental bias. Age-related changes in TCR beta repertoire diversity were measured in the study by deep sequencing normalized with unique cDNA molecular identifiers. The donors were split into four age groups: young (average about 15 years), middle-aged (39), aged (approximately 60) and long-lived (under 85). For two donors (one aged 18 to 29 and one aged 80 or older), the study analyzed two additional independent replicas of 1 million unique cDNA reads from the same blood draw. The research as a whole found: As age increased, observed TCR beta diversity per million T cells dropped in a roughly linear way, and a significant reduction was already evident by age around 41. Total diversity estimates from one million sequenced T cells were considered lower bounds and underestimates. The percentage of naive T cells measured by flow cytometry correlated strongly with observed TCR beta diversity. Because donor CMV infection status was unknown, age-related changes in expanded clonotypes were potentially confounded. Compared with the aged group, the long-lived group had more naive CD4+ T cells, fewer expanded clones and increased TCR diversity, suggesting age selection. Because profiling used bulk unsorted PBMCs, naive and antigen-experienced compartments could not be compared conclusively.

The donors were 40 or so Caucasian individuals from Russia, aged about 6 to 100 years, who were systemically healthy. Roughly 9 milliliters of peripheral blood were drawn from each donor into EDTA-treated Vacutainer tubes. Ficoll-Paque density-gradient centrifugation was used to isolate PBMCs, with at least 7 million per sample. Total RNA, at least 6 micrograms per sample, was extracted from PBMCs with Trizol reagent. For every donor, flow cytometry on a PBMC aliquot measured the percentage of naive CD45RAhigh/CD27high T cells. Libraries were built with 5' RACE. Sequencing used an Illumina HiSeq 2500. The second PCR ran for about 6 to 12 cycles and used a J-beta primer mix along with a sample-barcoded 5' primer. Each TCR beta cDNA molecule received a unique molecular identifier from a template-switch 5' adaptor carrying 12 random nucleotides. Each sample yielded at least 3 million CDR3-containing paired-end reads. First-strand cDNA was synthesized from all RNA with the Mint cDNA synthesis kit, primed by a TRBC-specific oligonucleotide. All cDNA was treated with uracil-DNA glycosylase and then went through a first 18-cycle PCR with the universal primers M1SS and BC2_uni_R. The original pipeline was this. Normalization of each sample was performed by random selection of 1 million high-quality reads, each carrying a distinct molecular identifier. Instead of being binned into consensus sequences, reads that shared molecular identifiers were thrown out. MiTCR, set to a Q25 quality threshold and the strictest error-elimination algorithm, was used for CDR3 identification, clonotype clustering and error correction. A nonparametric unseen species model using Euler transformation provided a lower-bound estimate of total TCR beta diversity. Using fastp at Q25 and MiXCR, TCRdb reprocessed the public reads and kept productive beta chains. One record per CDR3 amino acid sequence lists the most common genes and DNA. In this record, the V and J calls reflect TCRdb's handling and not the investigators' own analysis. The sample profile shows under 2 million distinct CDR3 sequences; 30% to 35% of them were found once. Around 11% of the sample comes from the top ten.

The sequenced sample was blood. This TCR came from a woman in her 30s in good health. The chain uses TRBV27 and TRBJ2-1; 8 junctional bases match TRBD2. The nucleotide sequence is TGTGCCAGCAGTATCGGGAGGGGCAGGGTATACAATGAGCAGTTCTTC. This yields the protein CASSIGRGRVYNEQFF.